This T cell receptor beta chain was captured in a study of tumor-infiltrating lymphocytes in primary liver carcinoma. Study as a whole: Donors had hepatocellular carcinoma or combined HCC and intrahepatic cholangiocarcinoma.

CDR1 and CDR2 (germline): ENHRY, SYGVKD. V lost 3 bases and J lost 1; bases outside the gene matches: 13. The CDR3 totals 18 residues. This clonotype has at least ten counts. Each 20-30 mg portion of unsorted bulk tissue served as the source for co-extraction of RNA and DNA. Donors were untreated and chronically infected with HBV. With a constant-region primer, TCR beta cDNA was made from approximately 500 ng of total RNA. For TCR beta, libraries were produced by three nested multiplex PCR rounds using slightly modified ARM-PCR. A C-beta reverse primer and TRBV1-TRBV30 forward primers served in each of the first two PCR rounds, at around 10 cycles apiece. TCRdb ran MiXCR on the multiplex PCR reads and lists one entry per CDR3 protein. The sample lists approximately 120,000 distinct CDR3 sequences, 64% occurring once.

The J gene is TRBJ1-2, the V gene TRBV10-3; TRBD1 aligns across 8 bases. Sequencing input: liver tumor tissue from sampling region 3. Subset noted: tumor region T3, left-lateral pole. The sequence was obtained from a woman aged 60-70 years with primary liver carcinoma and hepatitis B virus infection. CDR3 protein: CAISEMDRAASFNYGYTF. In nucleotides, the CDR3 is TGTGCCATCAGTGAAATGGACAGGGCGGCCTCTTTTAACTATGGCTACACCTTC.